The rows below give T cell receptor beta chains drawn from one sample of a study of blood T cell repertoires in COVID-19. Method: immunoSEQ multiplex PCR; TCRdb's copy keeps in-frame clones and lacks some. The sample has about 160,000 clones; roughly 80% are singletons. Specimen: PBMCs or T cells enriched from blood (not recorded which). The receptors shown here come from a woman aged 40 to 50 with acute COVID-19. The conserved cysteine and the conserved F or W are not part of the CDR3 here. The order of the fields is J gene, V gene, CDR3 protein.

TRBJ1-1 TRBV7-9 ASSRTGEVAEAF
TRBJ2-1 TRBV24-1 ATSDPLFAGGTSYNEQF
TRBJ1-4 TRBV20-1 SASPNYRGKEEKLF
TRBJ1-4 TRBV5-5 ASRWTMKEKLF
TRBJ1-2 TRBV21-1 ASSIRTAKNYGYT
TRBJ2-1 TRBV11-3 ASSGNLGLAGGRHEQF
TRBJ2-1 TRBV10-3 AISKPTSGSRNEQF
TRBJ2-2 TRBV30 AYTAPPGTGELF
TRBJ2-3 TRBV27 ASSNSRTDTQY
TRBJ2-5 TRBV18 ASSPGTGGGETQY
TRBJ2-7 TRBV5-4 ASSLGGKRY
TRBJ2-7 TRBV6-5 ASLVSRAHEQY
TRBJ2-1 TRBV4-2 ASSQEPLAGESQF
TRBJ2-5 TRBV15 ATSRGPTVEETQY
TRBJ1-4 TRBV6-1 ASSAAGQGNEKLF
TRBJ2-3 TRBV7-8 ASSLQRESVDTQY
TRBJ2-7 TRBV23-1 ASESGSGLYEQY
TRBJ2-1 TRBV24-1 ATSDSETGSYNEQF
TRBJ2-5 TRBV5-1 ASSLDGRSGAQY
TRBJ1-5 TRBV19 ASSWAKYSNQPQH
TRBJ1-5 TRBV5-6 ASSLGAGGGNQPQH
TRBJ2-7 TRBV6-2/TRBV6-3 ASSSGSPRNEQY
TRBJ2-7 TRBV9 ASSVARTSESSSYEQY
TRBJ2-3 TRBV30 AWTVGTSGITDTQY
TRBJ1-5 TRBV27 ASRLTGYNQPQH
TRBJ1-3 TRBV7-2 ASSLDTGGNTIY
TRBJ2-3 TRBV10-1 ATKEGDTQY
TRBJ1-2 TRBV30 AWSGQGGRVGGYT
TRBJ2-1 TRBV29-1 SVDSGPGGYNEQF
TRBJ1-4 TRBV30 AWTGTGNEKLF
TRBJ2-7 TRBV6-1 ASSDTSGYEQY
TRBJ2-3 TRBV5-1 ASSWREGTDTQY
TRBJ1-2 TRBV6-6 ASTNPSRPGGYT
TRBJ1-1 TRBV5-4 ASSPAVGMNTEAF
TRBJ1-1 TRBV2 ASSEFGSRTEAF
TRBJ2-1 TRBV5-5 ASSPIITGGRNEQF
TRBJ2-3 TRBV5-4 AIPAGDTQY
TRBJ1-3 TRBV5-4 ASSSGGASGNTIY
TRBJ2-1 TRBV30 AWSVSYEQF
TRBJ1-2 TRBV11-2 ASSFGTGGHYGYT
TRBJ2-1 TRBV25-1 ASSPSGRALGYNEQF
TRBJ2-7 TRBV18 ASSPRTSGQGEQY
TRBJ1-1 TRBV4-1 ASSQEITGNTEAF
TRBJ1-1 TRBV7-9 ASSRTGRTEAF
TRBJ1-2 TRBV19 ASSLSAGAWYGYT
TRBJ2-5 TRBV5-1 ASTAGAARETQY